These T cell receptor beta chains were read from a single sample in a study of blood T cell repertoires in COVID-19. Clones were read by immunoSEQ multiplex PCR, and TCRdb kept only the in-frame ones, dropping some. Among about 49,000 clones listed, around 82% were seen once. The sample taken for sequencing was peripheral blood. All receptors derive from a human donor in a cohort sampled during active COVID-19. CDR3s include the opening cysteine and the closing phenylalanine or tryptophan. The D gene is left open where the match is weak. For some rows the clone size is stated as once, few or many, or as a class when expanded; others skip it.

TGTGCCAGCTCACTCAGATTTGGACAGGACTCTGGAAACACCATATATTTT,CASSLRFGQDSGNTIYF,TRBV18,NA,TRBJ1-3,TRBD1
TGTGCCAGCAGCTTACCAGGCGGGGGTTCCTACGAGCAGTACTTC,CASSLPGGGSYEQYF,TRBV13,NA,TRBJ2-7,TRBD2
TGTGCCAGCAGCTTATTCACCGACTATAACTATGGCTACACCTTC,CASSLFTDYNYGYTF,TRBV7-2,NA,TRBJ1-2,NA
TGTGCCATCAGAGGGGGCTCTAGCGGCACAGATACGCAGTATTTT,CAIRGGSSGTDTQYF,TRBV10-3,few,TRBJ2-3,NA
TGTGCCAGCAGCTTAGAGCCCAGCGGGCGATACAATGAGCAGTTCTTC,CASSLEPSGRYNEQFF,TRBV7-2,NA,TRBJ2-1,NA
TGTGCCAGCAGCCGGGACAGGGGAGCCCAGCATTTT,CASSRDRGAQHF,TRBV7-2,NA,TRBJ1-5,TRBD1
TGTGCCAGCAGCTTAGTGGGACAGAGCATACCTACTGAAGCTTTCTTT,CASSLVGQSIPTEAFF,TRBV7-8,once,TRBJ1-1,TRBD1
TGTGCCACCAGCGGGACACAGGATGGCTACACCTTC,CATSGTQDGYTF,TRBV15,NA,TRBJ1-2,NA
TGCGCCAGCAGTACAACGGGACAGGGGTCAACTGAAGCTTTCTTT,CASSTTGQGSTEAFF,TRBV4-1,NA,TRBJ1-1,TRBD1
TGCGCCAGCAGCTTGGCCGTAGGTGAGGGTCAAGAGACCCAGTACTTC,CASSLAVGEGQETQYF,TRBV5-1,NA,TRBJ2-5,NA
TGTGCCAGCAGGCCCCGGACAGGGAGGGGCTCACCCCTCCACTTT,CASRPRTGRGSPLHF,TRBV5-6,NA,TRBJ1-6,TRBD1
TGTGCCAGCAGCTCGACCGGGACAGCCGGGGAGCTGTTTTTT,CASSSTGTAGELFF,TRBV7-2,few,TRBJ2-2,TRBD1
TGTGCCAGCAGTTTATCCCCCCCTTACGAGCAGTACTTC,CASSLSPPYEQYF,TRBV28,NA,TRBJ2-7,NA
TGTGCCATCAGTCCCCCCGAGGGTTTCCCCTACGAGCAGTACTTC,CAISPPEGFPYEQYF,TRBV10-3,once,TRBJ2-7,NA
TGTGCCAGCTCACCACCGGACAGGGGGACGTATGGCTACACCTTC,CASSPPDRGTYGYTF,TRBV18,few,TRBJ1-2,TRBD1
TGTGCCAGCAGTTTGGGTATGGGGTCTAGCGGGGGGGCCCGTACAGATACGCAGTATTTT,CASSLGMGSSGGARTDTQYF,TRBV6-2/TRBV6-3,NA,TRBJ2-3,TRBD2
TGTGCCAGCAGCCTACGGACAGGGGGCTGGGATGAGCAGTTCTTC,CASSLRTGGWDEQFF,TRBV7-3,NA,TRBJ2-1,TRBD1
TGCGCCAGCAGCTGGCAAAGGGGACAGGGGAGCCACGAGCAGTACTTC,CASSWQRGQGSHEQYF,TRBV5-1,NA,TRBJ2-7,TRBD1
TGTGCCAGCAGCTTAGCGAATGACAGGGGGCGAGAGACCCAGTACTTC,CASSLANDRGRETQYF,TRBV7-2,NA,TRBJ2-5,TRBD1
TGTGCCAGCAGCTTAACGGGACTAGCGGGGGGGCAAGAGACCCAGTACTTC,CASSLTGLAGGQETQYF,TRBV7-3,NA,TRBJ2-5,TRBD2
TGCAGCGTTGGGGACTCCCGCAGAGTTACCGGGGAGCTGTTTTTT,CSVGDSRRVTGELFF,TRBV29-1,NA,TRBJ2-2,NA
TGTGCCAGTAGTCCAAGACAGGGGCTTAATGAAAAACTGTTTTTT,CASSPRQGLNEKLFF,TRBV19,once,TRBJ1-4,TRBD1
TGTGCCAGCAGTTCCTCGGGACAGGGTTCCGAGCAGTACTTC,CASSSSGQGSEQYF,TRBV27,NA,TRBJ2-7,TRBD1
TGTGCCAGCAGCTTAATTAGCGGTCCACAGTTCTTC,CASSLISGPQFF,TRBV7-3,NA,TRBJ2-1,NA
TGTGCCAGTAGTCGTCTGCGGCGGGATAATGAAAAACTGTTTTTT,CASSRLRRDNEKLFF,TRBV19,NA,TRBJ1-4,NA
TGCGCCAGCAGCCCCGGGACAGGGGGCCCAACAGATACGCAGTATTTT,CASSPGTGGPTDTQYF,TRBV5-1,NA,TRBJ2-3,TRBD1
TGCGCCAGCAGCTTACGAGGTCCTGATTCACCCCTCCACTTT,CASSLRGPDSPLHF,TRBV5-1,NA,TRBJ1-6,NA
TGTGCCATCAGCGTACAGGGGACGACCTACGAGCAGTACTTC,CAISVQGTTYEQYF,TRBV10-3,few,TRBJ2-7,TRBD1
TGTGCCAGCAGCCCCGGTTTTTCCGGGGCCAACGTCCTGACTTTC,CASSPGFSGANVLTF,TRBV7-2,NA,TRBJ2-6,NA